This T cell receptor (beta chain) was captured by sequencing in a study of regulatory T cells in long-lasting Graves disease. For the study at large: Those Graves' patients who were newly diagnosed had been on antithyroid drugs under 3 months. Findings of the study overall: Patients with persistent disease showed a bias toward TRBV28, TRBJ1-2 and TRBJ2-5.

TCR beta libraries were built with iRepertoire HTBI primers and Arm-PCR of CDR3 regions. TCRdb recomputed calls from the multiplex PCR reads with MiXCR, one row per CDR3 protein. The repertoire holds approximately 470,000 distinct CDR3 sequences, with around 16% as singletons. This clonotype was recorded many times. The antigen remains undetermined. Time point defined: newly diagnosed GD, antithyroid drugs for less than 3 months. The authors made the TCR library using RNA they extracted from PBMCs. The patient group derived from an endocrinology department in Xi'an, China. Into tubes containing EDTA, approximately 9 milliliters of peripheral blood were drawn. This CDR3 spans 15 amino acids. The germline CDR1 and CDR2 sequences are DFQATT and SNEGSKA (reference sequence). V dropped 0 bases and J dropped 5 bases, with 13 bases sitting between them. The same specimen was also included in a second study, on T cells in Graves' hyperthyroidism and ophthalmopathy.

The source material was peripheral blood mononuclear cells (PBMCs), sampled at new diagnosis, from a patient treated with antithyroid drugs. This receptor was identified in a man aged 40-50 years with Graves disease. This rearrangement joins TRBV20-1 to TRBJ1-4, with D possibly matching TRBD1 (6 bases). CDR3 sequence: CSARDEDRTNEKLFF. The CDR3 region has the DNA TGCAGTGCTAGAGATGAGGACAGAACCAATGAAAAACTGTTTTTT.